A selection of T cell receptor beta chains follows, all from one sample in a study of blood T cell repertoires in COVID-19. The assay was immunoSEQ multiplex PCR, and TCRdb's table has in-frame clones only and misses some. The sample has about 180,000 clones; approximately 85% are singletons. Input material: peripheral blood. The receptors derive from a woman of 80 years or more with acute or convalescent COVID-19. Each CDR3 is given with its conserved first and last residue. The D gene is left open where the match is weak. A row's size may be missing; if present it is once, few, many or a size class.

clone_size: NA; j_call: TRBJ2-2; d_call: NA; v_call: TRBV5-1; cdr3_aa: CASSLATRNTGELFF; cdr3_nt: TGCGCCAGCAGCTTGGCAACGAGGAACACCGGGGAGCTGTTTTTT
clone_size: NA; j_call: TRBJ2-1; d_call: TRBD1; v_call: TRBV10-3; cdr3_aa: CAISESPPSGTGDADEQFF; cdr3_nt: TGTGCCATCAGTGAGTCGCCTCCGTCCGGGACAGGGGACGCGGATGAGCAGTTCTTC
clone_size: NA; j_call: TRBJ1-5; d_call: NA; v_call: TRBV6-6; cdr3_aa: CASSNLGVVSNQPQHF; cdr3_nt: TGTGCCAGCAGTAACCTAGGGGTTGTTAGCAATCAGCCCCAGCATTTT
clone_size: NA; j_call: TRBJ2-7; d_call: TRBD2; v_call: TRBV11-2; cdr3_aa: CASSLDRGGSYEQYF; cdr3_nt: TGTGCCAGCAGCTTAGACCGGGGGGGCTCCTACGAGCAGTACTTC
clone_size: NA; j_call: TRBJ2-7; d_call: TRBD2; v_call: TRBV5-4; cdr3_aa: CASSSLTSGRAYEQYF; cdr3_nt: TGTGCCAGCAGCTCGCTAACTAGCGGGAGGGCCTACGAGCAGTACTTC
clone_size: NA; j_call: TRBJ2-4; d_call: NA; v_call: TRBV9; cdr3_aa: CASSAVGDIENIQYF; cdr3_nt: TGTGCCAGCAGCGCCGTAGGGGACATTGAAAACATTCAGTACTTC
clone_size: once; j_call: TRBJ2-7; d_call: TRBD1; v_call: TRBV5-1; cdr3_aa: CASSPGQGAREQYF; cdr3_nt: TGCGCCAGCAGCCCGGGACAGGGGGCGAGAGAGCAGTACTTC
clone_size: NA; j_call: TRBJ2-7; d_call: TRBD2; v_call: TRBV7-2; cdr3_aa: CASSLTRGGTSEQYF; cdr3_nt: TGTGCCAGCAGCCTCACCCGAGGGGGGACTAGCGAGCAGTACTTC
clone_size: NA; j_call: TRBJ1-1; d_call: NA; v_call: TRBV19; cdr3_aa: CASSTRGGLLTEAFF; cdr3_nt: TGTGCCAGTAGTACCCGGGGGGGGCTTTTGACTGAAGCTTTCTTT
clone_size: NA; j_call: TRBJ2-1; d_call: TRBD1; v_call: TRBV11-2; cdr3_aa: CASSSWTGNDNEQFF; cdr3_nt: TGTGCCAGCAGCTCCTGGACAGGGAATGACAATGAGCAGTTCTTC
clone_size: NA; j_call: TRBJ2-1; d_call: TRBD2; v_call: TRBV6-6; cdr3_aa: CASSYSQRGTYNEQFF; cdr3_nt: TGTGCCAGCAGTTACTCCCAGCGGGGGACCTACAATGAGCAGTTCTTC
clone_size: NA; j_call: TRBJ1-2; d_call: NA; v_call: TRBV5-6; cdr3_aa: CASRGEGGYTF; cdr3_nt: TGTGCCAGCAGAGGAGAAGGTGGCTACACCTTC
clone_size: NA; j_call: TRBJ2-5; d_call: TRBD2; v_call: TRBV6-6; cdr3_aa: CASSPTHLLAGGRETQYF; cdr3_nt: TGTGCCAGCAGTCCTACCCACTTACTAGCGGGGGGGCGAGAGACCCAGTACTTC
clone_size: few; j_call: TRBJ2-7; d_call: NA; v_call: TRBV6-2/TRBV6-3; cdr3_aa: CASSYSSSRGERYEQYF; cdr3_nt: TGTGCCAGCAGTTACTCGAGTTCCAGGGGGGAACGGTACGAGCAGTACTTC
clone_size: NA; j_call: TRBJ2-3; d_call: TRBD2; v_call: TRBV9; cdr3_aa: CASSVDRTSGTNTQYF; cdr3_nt: TGTGCCAGCAGCGTAGATCGGACTAGCGGGACAAATACGCAGTATTTT
clone_size: NA; j_call: TRBJ1-6; d_call: NA; v_call: TRBV2; cdr3_aa: CASRPSGGTYNSPLHF; cdr3_nt: TGTGCCAGCAGGCCCTCCGGAGGGACCTATAATTCACCCCTCCACTTT
clone_size: NA; j_call: TRBJ2-3; d_call: NA; v_call: TRBV19; cdr3_aa: CASSISGVGTDTQYF; cdr3_nt: TGTGCCAGTAGTATATCGGGGGTAGGCACAGATACGCAGTATTTT
clone_size: NA; j_call: TRBJ2-5; d_call: TRBD2; v_call: TRBV18; cdr3_aa: CASSPGLAGGSRKTQYF; cdr3_nt: TGTGCCAGCTCACCGGGACTAGCGGGAGGGAGCAGAAAGACCCAGTACTTC
clone_size: NA; j_call: TRBJ1-3; d_call: NA; v_call: TRBV7-9; cdr3_aa: CASSLASGKGNTIYF; cdr3_nt: TGTGCCAGCAGCTTAGCCTCGGGGAAAGGAAACACCATATATTTT
clone_size: NA; j_call: TRBJ2-5; d_call: NA; v_call: TRBV7-2; cdr3_aa: CASSPGLIQETQYF; cdr3_nt: TGTGCCAGCAGCCCGGGACTGATACAAGAGACCCAGTACTTC
clone_size: NA; j_call: TRBJ1-2; d_call: NA; v_call: TRBV18; cdr3_aa: CASSPQGEVYGYTF; cdr3_nt: TGTGCCAGCTCACCACAGGGGGAAGTCTATGGCTACACCTTC
clone_size: NA; j_call: TRBJ1-1; d_call: NA; v_call: TRBV2; cdr3_aa: CASSDEMNTEAFF; cdr3_nt: TGTGCCAGCAGTGATGAGATGAACACTGAAGCTTTCTTT
clone_size: NA; j_call: TRBJ2-7; d_call: NA; v_call: TRBV5-1; cdr3_aa: CASFPGEISSYEQYF; cdr3_nt: TGCGCCAGCTTCCCAGGGGAGATTAGCTCCTACGAGCAGTACTTC
clone_size: NA; j_call: TRBJ2-7; d_call: TRBD1; v_call: TRBV4-1; cdr3_aa: CASSQGQGARYEQYF; cdr3_nt: TGCGCCAGCAGCCAGGGACAGGGGGCGCGGTACGAGCAGTACTTC
clone_size: NA; j_call: TRBJ1-1; d_call: TRBD1; v_call: TRBV5-1; cdr3_aa: CASRSGTGYSAEAFF; cdr3_nt: TGCGCCAGCAGATCCGGGACAGGGTACTCGGCTGAAGCTTTCTTT
clone_size: NA; j_call: TRBJ2-7; d_call: NA; v_call: TRBV11-2; cdr3_aa: CASSLFGGYEQYF; cdr3_nt: TGTGCCAGCAGCTTATTTGGCGGATACGAGCAGTACTTC
clone_size: NA; j_call: TRBJ1-2; d_call: NA; v_call: TRBV10-3; cdr3_aa: CASGGGGYTF; cdr3_nt: TGTGCCTCCGGGGGGGGCGGCTACACCTTC
clone_size: NA; j_call: TRBJ1-5; d_call: NA; v_call: TRBV18; cdr3_aa: CASSPPEGRQPQHF; cdr3_nt: TGTGCCAGCTCACCACCGGAGGGAAGGCAGCCCCAGCATTTT
clone_size: NA; j_call: TRBJ1-5; d_call: NA; v_call: TRBV19; cdr3_aa: CASSPRTAQSGPQHF; cdr3_nt: TGTGCCAGTAGTCCCCGGACAGCTCAATCAGGGCCCCAGCATTTT
clone_size: NA; j_call: TRBJ2-3; d_call: NA; v_call: TRBV14; cdr3_aa: CASSRGLSTDTQYF; cdr3_nt: TGTGCCAGCAGCCGAGGCTTATCCACAGATACGCAGTATTTT
clone_size: NA; j_call: TRBJ2-2; d_call: TRBD1; v_call: TRBV6-1; cdr3_aa: CASNPGQGVTGELFF; cdr3_nt: TGTGCCAGCAATCCGGGACAGGGGGTCACCGGGGAGCTGTTTTTT
clone_size: NA; j_call: TRBJ2-5; d_call: TRBD2; v_call: TRBV6-5; cdr3_aa: CASSYSGLAGGETQYF; cdr3_nt: TGTGCCAGCAGTTACTCGGGACTAGCGGGAGGAGAGACCCAGTACTTC
clone_size: NA; j_call: TRBJ1-5; d_call: NA; v_call: TRBV21-1; cdr3_aa: CASSIFRQGSQPQHF; cdr3_nt: TGTGCCAGCAGCATATTCCGACAGGGTAGTCAGCCCCAGCATTTT
clone_size: NA; j_call: TRBJ2-6; d_call: TRBD1; v_call: TRBV27; cdr3_aa: CASSSTGGFFSGANVLTF; cdr3_nt: TGTGCCAGCAGTTCGACAGGGGGTTTTTTCTCTGGGGCCAACGTCCTGACTTTC
clone_size: NA; j_call: TRBJ2-7; d_call: NA; v_call: TRBV6-5; cdr3_aa: CASRSSYEQYF; cdr3_nt: TGTGCCAGCAGGAGCTCCTACGAGCAGTACTTC
clone_size: NA; j_call: TRBJ1-1; d_call: NA; v_call: TRBV10-1; cdr3_aa: CASSVTTSNTEAFF; cdr3_nt: TGCGCCAGCAGTGTTACTACTTCGAACACTGAAGCTTTCTTT
clone_size: NA; j_call: TRBJ2-1; d_call: TRBD2; v_call: TRBV19; cdr3_aa: CASSIGGLAGASYNEQFF; cdr3_nt: TGTGCCAGTAGTATAGGGGGACTAGCGGGTGCCTCCTACAATGAGCAGTTCTTC